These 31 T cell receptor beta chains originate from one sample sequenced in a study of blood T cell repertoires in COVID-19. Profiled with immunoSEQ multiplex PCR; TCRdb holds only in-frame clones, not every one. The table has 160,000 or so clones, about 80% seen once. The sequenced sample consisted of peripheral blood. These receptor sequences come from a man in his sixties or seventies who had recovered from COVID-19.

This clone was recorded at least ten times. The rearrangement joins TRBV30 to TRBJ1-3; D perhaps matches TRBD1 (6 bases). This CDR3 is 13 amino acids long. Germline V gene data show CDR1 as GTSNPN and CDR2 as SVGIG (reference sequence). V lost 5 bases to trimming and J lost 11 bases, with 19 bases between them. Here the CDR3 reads CAWGAGVAYSIYF. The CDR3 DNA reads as TGTGCCTGGGGGGCAGGGGTCGCCTACTCCATATATTTT.

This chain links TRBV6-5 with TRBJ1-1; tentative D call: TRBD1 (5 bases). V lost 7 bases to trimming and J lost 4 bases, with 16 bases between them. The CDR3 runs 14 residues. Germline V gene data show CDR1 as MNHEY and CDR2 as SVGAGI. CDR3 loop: CASTVTRGGTEAFF. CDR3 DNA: TGTGCCAGCACGGTAACTAGGGGAGGCACTGAAGCTTTCTTT.

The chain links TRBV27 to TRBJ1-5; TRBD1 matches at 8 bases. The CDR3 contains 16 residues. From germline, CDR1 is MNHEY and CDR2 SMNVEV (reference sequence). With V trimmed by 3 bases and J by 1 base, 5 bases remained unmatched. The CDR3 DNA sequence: TGTGCCAGCAGTTTGACAGGGGTGCGAAGCAATCAGCCCCAGCATTTT. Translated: CASSLTGVRSNQPQHF.

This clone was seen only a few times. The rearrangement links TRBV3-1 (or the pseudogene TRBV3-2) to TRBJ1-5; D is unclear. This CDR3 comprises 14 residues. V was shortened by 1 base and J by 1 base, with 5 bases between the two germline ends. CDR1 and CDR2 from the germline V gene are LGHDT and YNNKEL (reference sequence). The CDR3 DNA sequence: TGTGCCAGCAGCCAAGCGGAGAGCAATCAGCCCCAGCATTTT. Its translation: CASSQAESNQPQHF.

DNA of the CDR3: TGTGCCAGTAAGCGGGAGGCAGGGGGGCGTAACAATGAGCAGTTCTTC. Protein: CASKREAGGRNNEQFF. J is TRBJ2-1 and V is TRBV19; 9 positions match TRBD2. The germline CDR1 and CDR2 sequences are LNHDA and SQIVND (reference sequence). V shed 7 bases, J shed 5 bases, and the junction held 12 bases outside the gene matches. CDR3 length: 16 residues.

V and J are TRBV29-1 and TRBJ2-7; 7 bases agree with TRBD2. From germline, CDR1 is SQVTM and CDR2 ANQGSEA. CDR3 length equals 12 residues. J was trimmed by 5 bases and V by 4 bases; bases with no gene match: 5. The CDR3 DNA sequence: TGCAGCGTTGGACTAGCTTTCAACGAGCAGTACTTC. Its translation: CSVGLAFNEQYF.

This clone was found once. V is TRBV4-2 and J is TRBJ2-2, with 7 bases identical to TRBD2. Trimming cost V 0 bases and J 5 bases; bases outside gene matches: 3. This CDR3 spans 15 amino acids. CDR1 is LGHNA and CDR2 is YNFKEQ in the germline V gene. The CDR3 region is CASSQEGGRTGELFF. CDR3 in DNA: TGTGCCAGCAGCCAAGAGGGAGGGAGAACCGGGGAGCTGTTTTTT.

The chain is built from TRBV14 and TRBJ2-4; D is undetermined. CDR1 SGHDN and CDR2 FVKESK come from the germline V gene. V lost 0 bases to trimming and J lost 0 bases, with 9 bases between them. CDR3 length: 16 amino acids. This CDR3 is CASSQEGRIAKNIQYF. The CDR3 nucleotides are TGTGCCAGCAGCCAAGAGGGCAGGATAGCCAAAAACATTCAGTACTTC.

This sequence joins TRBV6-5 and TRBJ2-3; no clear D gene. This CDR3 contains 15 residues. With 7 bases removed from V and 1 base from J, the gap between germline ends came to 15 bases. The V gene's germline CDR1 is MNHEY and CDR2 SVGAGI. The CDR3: CASTSDGVRTDTQYF. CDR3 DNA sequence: TGTGCCAGCACTTCAGACGGAGTCCGCACAGATACGCAGTATTTT.

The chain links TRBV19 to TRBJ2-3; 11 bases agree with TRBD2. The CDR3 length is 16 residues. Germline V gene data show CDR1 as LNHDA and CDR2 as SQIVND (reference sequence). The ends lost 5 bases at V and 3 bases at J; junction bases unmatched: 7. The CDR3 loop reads CASSAGTSGQTDTQYF. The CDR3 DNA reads TGTGCCAGTAGTGCCGGGACTAGCGGCCAGACAGATACGCAGTATTTT.

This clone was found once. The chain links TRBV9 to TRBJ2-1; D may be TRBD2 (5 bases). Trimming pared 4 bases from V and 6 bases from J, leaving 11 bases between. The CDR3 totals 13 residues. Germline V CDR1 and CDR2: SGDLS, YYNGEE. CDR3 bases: TGTGCCAGCAGCTTTGGGAGTCTCAATGAGCAGTTCTTC. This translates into CASSFGSLNEQFF.

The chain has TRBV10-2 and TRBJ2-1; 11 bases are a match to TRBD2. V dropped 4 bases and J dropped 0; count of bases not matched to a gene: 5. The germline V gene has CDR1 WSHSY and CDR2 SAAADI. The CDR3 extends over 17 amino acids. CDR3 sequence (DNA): TGCGCCAGCAGTGGGACTAGCGGGCCGAGCTCCTACAATGAGCAGTTCTTC. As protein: CASSGTSGPSSYNEQFF.

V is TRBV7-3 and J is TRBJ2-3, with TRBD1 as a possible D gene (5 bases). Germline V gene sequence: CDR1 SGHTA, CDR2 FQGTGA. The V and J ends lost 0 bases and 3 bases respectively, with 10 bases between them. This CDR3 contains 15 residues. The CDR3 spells CASSLTGAGTDTQYF. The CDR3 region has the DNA TGTGCCAGCAGCTTAACAGGGGCCGGGACAGATACGCAGTATTTT.

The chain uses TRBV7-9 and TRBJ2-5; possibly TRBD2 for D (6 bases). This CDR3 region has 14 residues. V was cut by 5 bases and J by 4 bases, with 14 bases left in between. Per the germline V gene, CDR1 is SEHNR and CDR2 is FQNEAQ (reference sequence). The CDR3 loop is CASSRPGVAETQYF. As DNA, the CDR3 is TGTGCCAGCAGCAGGCCGGGAGTAGCAGAGACCCAGTACTTC.

The CDR3 loop is CASSQFTGSNQPQHF. The DNA of the CDR3 is TGTGCCAGCTCACAATTTACAGGTAGCAATCAGCCCCAGCATTTT. The gene calls are TRBV18 and TRBJ1-5, with D maybe TRBD1 (5 bases). The germline V gene has CDR1 KGHSH and CDR2 LQKENI. Trimming removed 4 bases at V and 0 bases at J, with 10 bases between. This CDR3 is built from 15 residues.

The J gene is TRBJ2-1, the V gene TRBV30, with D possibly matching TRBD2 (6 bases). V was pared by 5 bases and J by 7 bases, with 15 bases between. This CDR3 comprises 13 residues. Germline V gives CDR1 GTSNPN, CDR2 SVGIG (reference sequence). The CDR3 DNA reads TGTGCCTGGGACGCGACTAGTAAAAATGAGCAGTTCTTC. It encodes CAWDATSKNEQFF.

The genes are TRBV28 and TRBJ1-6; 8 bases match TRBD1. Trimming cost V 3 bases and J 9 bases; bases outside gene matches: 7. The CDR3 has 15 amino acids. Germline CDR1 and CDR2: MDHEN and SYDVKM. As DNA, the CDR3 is TGTGCCAGCAGTTTGACAGGGGTAGAGCGTTCACCCCTCCACTTT. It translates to CASSLTGVERSPLHF.

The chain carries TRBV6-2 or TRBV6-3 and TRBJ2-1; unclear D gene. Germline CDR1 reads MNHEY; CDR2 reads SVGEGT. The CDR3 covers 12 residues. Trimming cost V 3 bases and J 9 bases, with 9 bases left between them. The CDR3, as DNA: TGTGCCAGCAGTTATAGAGATTTTGAGCAGTTCTTC. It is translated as CASSYRDFEQFF.

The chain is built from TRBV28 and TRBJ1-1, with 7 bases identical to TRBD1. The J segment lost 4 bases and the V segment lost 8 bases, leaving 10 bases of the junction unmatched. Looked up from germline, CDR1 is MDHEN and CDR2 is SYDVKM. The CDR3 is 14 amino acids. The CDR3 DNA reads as TGTGCCAGCTTGGAGGGGGCGGGGAGCACTGAAGCTTTCTTT. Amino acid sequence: CASLEGAGSTEAFF.

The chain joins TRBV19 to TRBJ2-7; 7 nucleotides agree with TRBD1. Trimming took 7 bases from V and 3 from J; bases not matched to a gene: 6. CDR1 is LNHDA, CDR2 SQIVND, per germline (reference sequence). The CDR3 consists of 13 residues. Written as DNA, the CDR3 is TGTGCCAGTACCTCGGCAGGGGGCTACGAGCAGTACTTC. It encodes CASTSAGGYEQYF.

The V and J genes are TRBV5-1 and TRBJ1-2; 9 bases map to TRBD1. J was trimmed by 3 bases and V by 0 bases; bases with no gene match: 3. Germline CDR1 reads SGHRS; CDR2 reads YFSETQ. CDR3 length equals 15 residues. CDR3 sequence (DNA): TGCGCCAGCAGCTTGGAGGGACAGGGCTACTATGGCTACACCTTC. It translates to CASSLEGQGYYGYTF.

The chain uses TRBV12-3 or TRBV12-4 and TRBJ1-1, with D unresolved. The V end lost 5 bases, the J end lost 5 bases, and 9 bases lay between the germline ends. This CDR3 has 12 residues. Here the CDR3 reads CASSPRWTEAFF. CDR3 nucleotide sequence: TGTGCCAGCAGTCCTCGGTGGACTGAAGCTTTCTTT.

The CDR3 sequence is CASSAPGLPPEQYF. In DNA, the CDR3 is TGTGCCAGCAGTGCCCCGGGACTCCCTCCCGAGCAGTACTTC. The chain combines TRBV25-1 with TRBJ2-7; a possible D gene is TRBD2 (6 bases). This CDR3 is built from 14 residues. Germline lookup yields CDR1 MGHDK and CDR2 SYGVNS. The V end was cut by 4 bases, the J end by 6 bases, with 16 bases between.

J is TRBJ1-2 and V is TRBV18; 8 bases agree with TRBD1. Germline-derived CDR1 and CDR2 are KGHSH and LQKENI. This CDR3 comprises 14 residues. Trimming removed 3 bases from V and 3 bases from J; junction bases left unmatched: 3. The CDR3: CASSPGTGDYGYTF. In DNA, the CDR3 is TGTGCCAGCTCACCGGGGACAGGTGACTATGGCTACACCTTC.

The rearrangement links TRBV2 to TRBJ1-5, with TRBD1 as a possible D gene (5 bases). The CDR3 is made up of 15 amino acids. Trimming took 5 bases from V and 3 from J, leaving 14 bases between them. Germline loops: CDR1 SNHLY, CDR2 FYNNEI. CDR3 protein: CASSYLDRSNQPQHF. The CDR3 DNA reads TGTGCCAGCAGTTACCTCGACAGATCCAATCAGCCCCAGCATTTT. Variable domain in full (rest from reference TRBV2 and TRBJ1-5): EPEVTQTPSHQVTQMGQEVILRCVPISNHLYFYWYRQILGQKVEFLVSFYNNEISEKSEIFDDQFSVERPDGSNFTLKIRSTKLEDSAMYFCASSYLDRSNQPQHFGDGTRLSIL.

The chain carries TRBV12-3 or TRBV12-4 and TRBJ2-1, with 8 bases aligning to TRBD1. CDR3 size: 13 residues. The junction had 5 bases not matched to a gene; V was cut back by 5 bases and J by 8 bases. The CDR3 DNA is TGTGCCAGCAGTCCCCAGACAGGGGATGAGCAGTTCTTC. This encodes CASSPQTGDEQFF.

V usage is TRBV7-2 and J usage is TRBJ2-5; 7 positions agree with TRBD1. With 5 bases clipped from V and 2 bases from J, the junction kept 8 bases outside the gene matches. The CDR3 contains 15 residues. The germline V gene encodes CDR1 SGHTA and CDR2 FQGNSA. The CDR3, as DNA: TGTGCCAGCAGCCCCAATAGGGGGCGTCAAGAGACCCAGTACTTC. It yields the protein CASSPNRGRQETQYF.

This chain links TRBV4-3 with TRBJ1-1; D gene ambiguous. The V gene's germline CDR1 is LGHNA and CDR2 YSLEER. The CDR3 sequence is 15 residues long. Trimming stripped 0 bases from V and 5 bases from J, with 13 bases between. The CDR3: CASSQDMVGGTEAFF. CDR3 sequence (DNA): TGCGCCAGCAGCCAAGATATGGTAGGAGGAACTGAAGCTTTCTTT.

CDR3 sequence (DNA): TGCGCCACCGGGTCCGGGACAGGGACCTACAATGAGCAGTTCTTC. Amino acids: CATGSGTGTYNEQFF. V usage is TRBV10-1 and J usage is TRBJ2-1; TRBD1 matches at 9 bases. The CDR3 contains 15 residues. V gave up 10 bases and J gave up 2 bases; unmatched junction bases: 9. Germline CDR1 and CDR2: WNHNN and SYGVQD (reference sequence).

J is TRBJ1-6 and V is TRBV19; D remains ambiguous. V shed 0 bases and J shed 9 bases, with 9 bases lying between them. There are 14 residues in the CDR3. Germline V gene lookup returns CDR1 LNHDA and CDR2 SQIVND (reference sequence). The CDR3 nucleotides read TGTGCCAGTAGTATAGATGGGCCTGGTTCACCCCTCCACTTT. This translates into CASSIDGPGSPLHF.

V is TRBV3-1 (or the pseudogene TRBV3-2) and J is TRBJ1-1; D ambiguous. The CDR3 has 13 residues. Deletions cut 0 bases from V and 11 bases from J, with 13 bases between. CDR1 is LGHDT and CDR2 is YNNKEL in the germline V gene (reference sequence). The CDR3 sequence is CASSQDRGMMAFF. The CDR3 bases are TGTGCCAGCAGCCAAGATCGAGGGATGATGGCTTTCTTT.